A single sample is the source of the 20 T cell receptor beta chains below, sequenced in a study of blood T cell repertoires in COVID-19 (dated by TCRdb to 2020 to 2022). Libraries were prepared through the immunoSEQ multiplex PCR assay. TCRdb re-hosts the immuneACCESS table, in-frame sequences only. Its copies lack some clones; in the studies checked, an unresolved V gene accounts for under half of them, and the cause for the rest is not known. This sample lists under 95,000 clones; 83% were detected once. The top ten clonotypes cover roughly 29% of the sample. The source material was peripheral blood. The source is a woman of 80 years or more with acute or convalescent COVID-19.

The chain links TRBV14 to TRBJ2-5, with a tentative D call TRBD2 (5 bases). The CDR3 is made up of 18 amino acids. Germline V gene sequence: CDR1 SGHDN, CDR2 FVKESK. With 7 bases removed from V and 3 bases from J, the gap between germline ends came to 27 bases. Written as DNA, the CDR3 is TGTGCCAGCACCTCACGTGTAGTTAGAGGGTTTGTCGAAGAGACCCAGTACTTC. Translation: CASTSRVVRGFVEETQYF.

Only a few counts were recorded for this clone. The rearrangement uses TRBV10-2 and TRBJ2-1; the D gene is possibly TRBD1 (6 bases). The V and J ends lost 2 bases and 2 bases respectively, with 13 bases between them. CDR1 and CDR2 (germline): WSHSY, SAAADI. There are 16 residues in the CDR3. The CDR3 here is CASSEGQGTPYNEQFF. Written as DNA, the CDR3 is TGCGCCAGCAGTGAGGGGCAGGGGACCCCCTACAATGAGCAGTTCTTC.

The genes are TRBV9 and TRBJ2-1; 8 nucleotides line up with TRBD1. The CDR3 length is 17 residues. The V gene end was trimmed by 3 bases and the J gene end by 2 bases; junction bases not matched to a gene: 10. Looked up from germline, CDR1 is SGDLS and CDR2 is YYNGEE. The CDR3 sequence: CASSADRGHSTYNEQFF. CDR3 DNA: TGTGCCAGCAGCGCCGACAGGGGCCATAGCACCTACAATGAGCAGTTCTTC.

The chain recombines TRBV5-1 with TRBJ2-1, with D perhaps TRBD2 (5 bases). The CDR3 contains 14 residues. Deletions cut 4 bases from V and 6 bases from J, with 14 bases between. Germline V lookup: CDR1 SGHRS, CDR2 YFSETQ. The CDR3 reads CASSPGVSLNEQFF. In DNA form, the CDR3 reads TGCGCCAGCAGCCCCGGGGTGTCTCTCAATGAGCAGTTCTTC.

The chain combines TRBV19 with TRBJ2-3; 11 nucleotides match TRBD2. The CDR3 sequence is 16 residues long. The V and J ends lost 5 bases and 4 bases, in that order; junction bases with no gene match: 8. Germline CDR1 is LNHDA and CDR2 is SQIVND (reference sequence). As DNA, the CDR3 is TGTGCCAGTAGTGGGAGGGGACTAGCGGAGCCAGATACGCAGTATTTT. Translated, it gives CASSGRGLAEPDTQYF.

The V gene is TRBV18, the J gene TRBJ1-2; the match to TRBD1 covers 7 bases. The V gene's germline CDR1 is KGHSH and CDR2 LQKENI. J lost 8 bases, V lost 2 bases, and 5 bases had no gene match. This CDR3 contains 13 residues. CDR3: CASSPYRGGGYTF. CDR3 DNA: TGTGCCAGCTCACCATACAGGGGAGGAGGCTACACCTTC.

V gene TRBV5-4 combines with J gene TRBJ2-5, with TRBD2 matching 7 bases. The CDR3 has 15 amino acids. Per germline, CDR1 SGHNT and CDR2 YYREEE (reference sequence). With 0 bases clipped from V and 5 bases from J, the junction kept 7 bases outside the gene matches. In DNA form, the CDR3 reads TGTGCCAGCAGCTTGGAGCGGGAAGCAGTCGAGACCCAGTACTTC. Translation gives CASSLEREAVETQYF.

In DNA form, the CDR3 reads TGTGCCAGCAGCCAAGAGGGACTAGCGGGAGGGCCGAAAGATACGCAGTATTTT. This gives the protein CASSQEGLAGGPKDTQYF. This chain connects TRBV3-1 (or the pseudogene TRBV3-2) to TRBJ2-3; 16 nucleotides line up with TRBD2. The V segment lost 0 bases and the J segment 5 bases; nucleotides outside the gene matches: 5. The CDR3 loop spans 18 amino acids. Germline CDR1 is LGHDT and CDR2 is YNNKEL (reference sequence).

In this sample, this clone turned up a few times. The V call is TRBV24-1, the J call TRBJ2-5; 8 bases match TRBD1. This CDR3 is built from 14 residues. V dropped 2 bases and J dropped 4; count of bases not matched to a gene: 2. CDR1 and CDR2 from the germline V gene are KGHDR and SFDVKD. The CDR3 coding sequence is TGTGCCACCAGTGATTCAGGGGGCGCAGAGACCCAGTACTTC. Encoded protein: CATSDSGGAETQYF.

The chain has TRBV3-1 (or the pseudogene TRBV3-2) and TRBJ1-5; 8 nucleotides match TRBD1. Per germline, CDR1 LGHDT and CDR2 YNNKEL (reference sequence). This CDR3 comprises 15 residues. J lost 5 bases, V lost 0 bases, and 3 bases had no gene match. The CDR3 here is CASSQDTGGHQPQHF. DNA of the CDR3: TGTGCCAGCAGCCAAGATACAGGGGGTCATCAGCCCCAGCATTTT.

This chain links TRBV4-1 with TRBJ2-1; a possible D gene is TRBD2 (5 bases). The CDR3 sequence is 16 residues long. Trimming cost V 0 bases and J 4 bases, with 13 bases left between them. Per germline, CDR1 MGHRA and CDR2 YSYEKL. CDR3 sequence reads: CASSQDLASDYNEQFF. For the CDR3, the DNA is TGCGCCAGCAGCCAAGATCTAGCCTCCGATTACAATGAGCAGTTCTTC.

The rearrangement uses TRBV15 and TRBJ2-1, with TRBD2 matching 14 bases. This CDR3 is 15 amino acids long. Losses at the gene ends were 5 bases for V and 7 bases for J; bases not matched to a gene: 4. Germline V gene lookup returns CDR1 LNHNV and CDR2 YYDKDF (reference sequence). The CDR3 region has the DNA TGTGCCACCAGCTACGGGACTAGCGGGAGAAATGAGCAGTTCTTC. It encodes CATSYGTSGRNEQFF.

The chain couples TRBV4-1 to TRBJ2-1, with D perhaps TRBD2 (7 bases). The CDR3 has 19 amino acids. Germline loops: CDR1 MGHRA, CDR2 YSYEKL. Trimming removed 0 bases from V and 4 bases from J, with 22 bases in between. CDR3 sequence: CASSQDLGGGTSTYNEQFF. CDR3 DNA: TGCGCCAGCAGCCAAGACCTTGGGGGGGGGACATCCACGTACAATGAGCAGTTCTTC.

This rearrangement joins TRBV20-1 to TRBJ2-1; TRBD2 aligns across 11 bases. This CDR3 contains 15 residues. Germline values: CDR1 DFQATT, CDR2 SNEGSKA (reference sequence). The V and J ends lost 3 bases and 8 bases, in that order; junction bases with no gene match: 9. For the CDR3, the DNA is TGCAGTGCTAGTGGGTCTAGCGGGAGGATGGATGAGCAGTTCTTC. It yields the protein CSASGSSGRMDEQFF.

For the CDR3, the DNA is TGTGCCAGCAGCCCTAGGAGTTCTGGCTACACCTTC. Residues: CASSPRSSGYTF. The V call is TRBV7-8, the J call TRBJ1-2, with unresolved D. The length of the CDR3 is 12 residues. Trimming cost V 5 bases and J 7 bases, with 11 bases left between them. From germline, CDR1 is SGHVS and CDR2 FQNEAQ.

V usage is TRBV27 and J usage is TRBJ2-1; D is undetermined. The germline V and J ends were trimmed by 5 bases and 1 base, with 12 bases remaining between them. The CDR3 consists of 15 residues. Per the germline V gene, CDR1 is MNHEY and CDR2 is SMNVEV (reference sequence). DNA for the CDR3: TGTGCCAGCAGTCTAAGGAGTAGTTCCTACAATGAGCAGTTCTTC. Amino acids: CASSLRSSSYNEQFF.

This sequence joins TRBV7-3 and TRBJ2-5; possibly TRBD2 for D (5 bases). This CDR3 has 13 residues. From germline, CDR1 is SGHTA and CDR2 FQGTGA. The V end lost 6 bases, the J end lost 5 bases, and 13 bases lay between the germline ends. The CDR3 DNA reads TGTGCCAGCAGTCCGGGATTAGGGGAGACCCAGTACTTC. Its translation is CASSPGLGETQYF.

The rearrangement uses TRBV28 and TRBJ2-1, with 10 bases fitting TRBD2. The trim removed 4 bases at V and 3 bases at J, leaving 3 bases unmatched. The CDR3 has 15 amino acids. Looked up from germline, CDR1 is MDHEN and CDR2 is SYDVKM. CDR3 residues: CASSSSGSFYNEQFF. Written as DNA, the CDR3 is TGTGCCAGCAGTTCTAGCGGGAGCTTCTACAATGAGCAGTTCTTC.

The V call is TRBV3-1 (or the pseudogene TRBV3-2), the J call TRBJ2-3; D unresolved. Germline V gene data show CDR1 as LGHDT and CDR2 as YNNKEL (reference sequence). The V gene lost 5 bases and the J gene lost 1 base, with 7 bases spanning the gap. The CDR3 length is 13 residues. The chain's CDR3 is CASSSSGTDTQYF. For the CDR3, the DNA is TGTGCCAGCAGCTCTTCAGGCACAGATACGCAGTATTTT.

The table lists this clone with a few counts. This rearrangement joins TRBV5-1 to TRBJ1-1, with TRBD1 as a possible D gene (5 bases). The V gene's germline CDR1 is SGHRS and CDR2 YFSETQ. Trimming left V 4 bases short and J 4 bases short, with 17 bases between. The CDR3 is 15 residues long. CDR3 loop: CASSAGNGGGTEAFF. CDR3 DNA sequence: TGCGCCAGCAGCGCTGGAAATGGCGGGGGCACTGAAGCTTTCTTT.